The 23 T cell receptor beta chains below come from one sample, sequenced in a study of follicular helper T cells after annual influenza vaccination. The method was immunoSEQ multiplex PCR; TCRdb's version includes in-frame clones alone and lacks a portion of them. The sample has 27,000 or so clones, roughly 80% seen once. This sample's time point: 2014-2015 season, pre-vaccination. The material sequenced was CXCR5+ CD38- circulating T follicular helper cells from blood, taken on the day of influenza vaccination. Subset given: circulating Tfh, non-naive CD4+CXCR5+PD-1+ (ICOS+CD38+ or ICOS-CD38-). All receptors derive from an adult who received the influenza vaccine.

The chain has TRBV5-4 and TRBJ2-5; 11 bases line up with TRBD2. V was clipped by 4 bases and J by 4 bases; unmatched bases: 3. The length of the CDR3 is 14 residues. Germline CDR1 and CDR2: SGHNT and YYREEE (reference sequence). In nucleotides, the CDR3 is TGTGCCAGCAGCCCTAGCGGGAGGCCAGAGACCCAGTACTTC. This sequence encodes CASSPSGRPETQYF.

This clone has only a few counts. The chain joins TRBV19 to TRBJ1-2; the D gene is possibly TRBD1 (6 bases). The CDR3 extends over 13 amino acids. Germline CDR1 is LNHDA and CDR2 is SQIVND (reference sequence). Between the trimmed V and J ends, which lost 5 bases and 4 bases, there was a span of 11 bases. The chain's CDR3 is CASSLQGPYGYTF. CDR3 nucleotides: TGTGCCAGTAGTCTACAGGGCCCCTATGGCTACACCTTC.

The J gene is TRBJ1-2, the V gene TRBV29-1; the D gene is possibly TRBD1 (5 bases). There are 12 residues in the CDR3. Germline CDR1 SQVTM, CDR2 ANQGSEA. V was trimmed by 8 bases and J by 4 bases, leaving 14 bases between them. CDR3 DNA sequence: TGCAGCTTCTTAGGGAGGGGCTATGGCTACACCTTC. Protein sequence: CSFLGRGYGYTF.

CDR3 amino acids: CASSWTSGVDEQFF. The CDR3 coding sequence is TGTGCCAGCAGTTGGACTAGCGGGGTGGATGAGCAGTTCTTC. This rearrangement joins TRBV6-1 to TRBJ2-1, with 12 nucleotides matching TRBD2. The J segment lost 8 bases and the V segment lost 5 bases, leaving 4 bases of the junction unmatched. There are 14 residues in the CDR3. Per the germline V gene, CDR1 is MNHNS and CDR2 is SASEGT.

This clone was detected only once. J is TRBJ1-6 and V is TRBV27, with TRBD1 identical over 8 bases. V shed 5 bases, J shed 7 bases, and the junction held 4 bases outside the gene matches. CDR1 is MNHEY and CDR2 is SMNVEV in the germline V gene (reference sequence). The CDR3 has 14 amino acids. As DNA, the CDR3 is TGTGCCAGCAGTCCTAGACAGGGGAATTCACCCCTCCACTTT. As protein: CASSPRQGNSPLHF.

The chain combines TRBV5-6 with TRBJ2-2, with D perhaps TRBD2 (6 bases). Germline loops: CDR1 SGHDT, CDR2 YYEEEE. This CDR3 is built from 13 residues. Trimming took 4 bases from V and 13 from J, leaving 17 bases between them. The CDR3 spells CASSPRDRGRLFF. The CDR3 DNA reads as TGTGCCAGCAGCCCTCGGGACCGGGGGAGGCTGTTTTTT.

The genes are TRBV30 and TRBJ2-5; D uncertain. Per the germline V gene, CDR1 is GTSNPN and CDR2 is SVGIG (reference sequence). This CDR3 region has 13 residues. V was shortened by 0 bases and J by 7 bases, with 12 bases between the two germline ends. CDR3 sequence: CAWSVELSGTQYF. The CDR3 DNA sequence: TGTGCCTGGAGTGTAGAGCTATCCGGGACCCAGTACTTC.

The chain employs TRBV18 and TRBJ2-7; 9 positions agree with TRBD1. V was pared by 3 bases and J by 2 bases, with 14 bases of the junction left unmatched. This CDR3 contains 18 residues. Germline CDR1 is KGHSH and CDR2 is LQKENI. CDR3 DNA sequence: TGTGCCAGCTCACCGAACTACCTTGGACAGGGGACCCCCTACGAGCAGTACTTC. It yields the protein CASSPNYLGQGTPYEQYF.

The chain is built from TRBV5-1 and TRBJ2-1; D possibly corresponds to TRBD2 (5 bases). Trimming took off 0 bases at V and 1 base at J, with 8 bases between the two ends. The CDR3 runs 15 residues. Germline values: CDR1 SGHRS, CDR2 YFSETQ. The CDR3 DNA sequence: TGCGCCAGCAGCTTGGACGGGAAATCCTACAATGAGCAGTTCTTC. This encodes CASSLDGKSYNEQFF.

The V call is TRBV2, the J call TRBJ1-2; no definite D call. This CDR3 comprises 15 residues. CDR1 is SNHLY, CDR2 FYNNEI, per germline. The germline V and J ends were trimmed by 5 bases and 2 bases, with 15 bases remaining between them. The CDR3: CASSPRESENYGYTF. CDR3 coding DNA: TGTGCCAGCAGTCCGCGGGAATCGGAGAACTATGGCTACACCTTC.

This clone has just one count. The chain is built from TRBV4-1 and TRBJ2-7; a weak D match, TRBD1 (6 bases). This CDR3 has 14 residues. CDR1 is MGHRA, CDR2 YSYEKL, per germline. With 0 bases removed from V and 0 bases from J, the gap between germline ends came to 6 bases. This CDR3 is CASSQEDSSYEQYF. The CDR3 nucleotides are TGCGCCAGCAGCCAAGAGGACAGCTCCTACGAGCAGTACTTC.

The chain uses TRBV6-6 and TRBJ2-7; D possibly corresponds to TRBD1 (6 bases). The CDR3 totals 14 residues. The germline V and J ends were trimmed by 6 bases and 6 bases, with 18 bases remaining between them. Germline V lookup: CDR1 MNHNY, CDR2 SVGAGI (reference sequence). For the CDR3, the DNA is TGTGCCAGCAGACGCGACAGGACTCCTGGCGAGCAGTACTTC. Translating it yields CASRRDRTPGEQYF.

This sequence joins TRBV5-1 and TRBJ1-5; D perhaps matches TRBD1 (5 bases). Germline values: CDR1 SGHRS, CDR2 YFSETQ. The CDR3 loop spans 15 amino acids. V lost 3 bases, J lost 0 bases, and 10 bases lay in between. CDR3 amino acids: CASSWGDSSNQPQHF. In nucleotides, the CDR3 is TGCGCCAGCAGCTGGGGCGACAGTAGCAATCAGCCCCAGCATTTT.

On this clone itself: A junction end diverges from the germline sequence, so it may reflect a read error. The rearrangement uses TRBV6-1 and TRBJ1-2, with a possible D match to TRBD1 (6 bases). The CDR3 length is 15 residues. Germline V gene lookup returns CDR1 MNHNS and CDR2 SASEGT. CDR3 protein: CASSEPTNRVGGYAF. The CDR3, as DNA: TGTGCCAGCAGTGAACCCACGAACAGGGTCGGTGGCTACGCCTTC.

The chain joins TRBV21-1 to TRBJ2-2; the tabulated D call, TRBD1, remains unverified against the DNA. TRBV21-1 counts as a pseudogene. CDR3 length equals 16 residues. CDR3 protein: CASSKAKDRGTGELFF. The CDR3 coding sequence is TGTGCCAGCAGCAAAGCGAAGGACAGGGGCACCGGGGAGCTGTTTTTT.

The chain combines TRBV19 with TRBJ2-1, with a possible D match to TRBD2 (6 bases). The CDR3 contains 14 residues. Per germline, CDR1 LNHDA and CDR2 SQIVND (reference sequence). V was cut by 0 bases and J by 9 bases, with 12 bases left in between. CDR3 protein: CASSIESSVGEQFF. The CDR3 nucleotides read TGTGCCAGTAGTATAGAATCTAGCGTGGGTGAGCAGTTCTTC.

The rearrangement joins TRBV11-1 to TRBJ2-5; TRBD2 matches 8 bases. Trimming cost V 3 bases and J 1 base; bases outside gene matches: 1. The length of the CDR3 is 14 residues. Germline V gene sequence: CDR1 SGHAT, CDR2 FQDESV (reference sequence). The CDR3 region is CASSLLAGQETQYF. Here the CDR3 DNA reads TGTGCCAGCAGCTTGCTAGCGGGCCAAGAGACCCAGTACTTC.

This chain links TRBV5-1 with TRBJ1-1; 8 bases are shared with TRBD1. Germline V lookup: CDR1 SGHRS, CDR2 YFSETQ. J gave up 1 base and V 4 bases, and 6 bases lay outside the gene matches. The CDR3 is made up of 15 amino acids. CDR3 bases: TGCGCCAGCAGCCAAAGACAGGGGAAGAACACTGAAGCTTTCTTT. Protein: CASSQRQGKNTEAFF.

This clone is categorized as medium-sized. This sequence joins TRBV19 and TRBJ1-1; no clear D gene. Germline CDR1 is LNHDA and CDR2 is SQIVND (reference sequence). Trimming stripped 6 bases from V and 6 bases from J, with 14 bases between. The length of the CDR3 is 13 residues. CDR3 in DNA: TGTGCCAGTAGCCTCGCAGGTATCGCTGAAGCTTTCTTT. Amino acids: CASSLAGIAEAFF.

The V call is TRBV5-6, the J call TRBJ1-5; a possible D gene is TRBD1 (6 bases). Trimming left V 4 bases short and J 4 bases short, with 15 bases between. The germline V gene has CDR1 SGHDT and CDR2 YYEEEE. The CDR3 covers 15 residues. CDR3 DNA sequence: TGTGCCAGCAGCAGGTTTGGGGGCTCAAATCAGCCCCAGCATTTT. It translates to CASSRFGGSNQPQHF. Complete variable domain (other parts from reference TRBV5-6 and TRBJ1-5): DAGVTQSPTHLIKTRGQQVTLRCSPKSGHDTVSWYQQALGQGPQFIFQYYEEEERQRGNFPDRFSGHQFPNYSSELNVNALLLGDSALYLCASSRFGGSNQPQHFGDGTRLSIL.

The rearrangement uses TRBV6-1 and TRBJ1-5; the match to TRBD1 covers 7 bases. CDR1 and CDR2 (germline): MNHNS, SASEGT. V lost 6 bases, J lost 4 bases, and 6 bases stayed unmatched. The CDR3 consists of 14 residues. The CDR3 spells CASSDRAVNQPQHF. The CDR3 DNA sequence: TGTGCCAGCAGCGACAGGGCCGTTAATCAGCCCCAGCATTTT.

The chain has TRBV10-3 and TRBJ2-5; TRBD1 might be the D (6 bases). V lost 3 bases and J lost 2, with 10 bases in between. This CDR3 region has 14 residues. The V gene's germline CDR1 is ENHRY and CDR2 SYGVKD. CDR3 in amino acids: CAISDLGQQETQYF. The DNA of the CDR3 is TGTGCCATCAGTGACCTCGGACAGCAAGAGACCCAGTACTTC.

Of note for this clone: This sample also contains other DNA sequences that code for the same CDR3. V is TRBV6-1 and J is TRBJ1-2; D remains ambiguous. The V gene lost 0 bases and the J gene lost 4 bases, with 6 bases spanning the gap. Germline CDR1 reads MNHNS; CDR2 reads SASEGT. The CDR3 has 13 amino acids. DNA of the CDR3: TGTGCCAGCAGTGAAGCTAGCGGCTATGGCTACACCTTC. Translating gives CASSEASGYGYTF.